This passage covers 10 T cell receptor beta chains from one sample sequenced in a study of blood T cell repertoires in COVID-19. Here immunoSEQ multiplex PCR was the method, and the copy in TCRdb shows in-frame clones only, minus some. Among fewer than 100,000 clones listed, 70% to 80% were seen once. Sequenced input: peripheral blood. The receptors originated from a human donor in a cohort sampled during active COVID-19.

This chain connects TRBV18 to TRBJ1-1, with D tentatively TRBD1 (5 bases). V lost 5 bases, J lost 1 base, and 5 bases lay in between. This CDR3 spans 12 amino acids. The germline gives CDR1 KGHSH, CDR2 LQKENI. The CDR3, as DNA: TGTGCCAGCTCAACAGGGAACACTGAAGCTTTCTTT. This codes for CASSTGNTEAFF.

The V gene is TRBV3-1 (or the pseudogene TRBV3-2), the J gene TRBJ1-1; the D gene is possibly TRBD1 (5 bases). V lost 1 base to trimming and J lost 3 bases, with 9 bases between them. There are 14 residues in the CDR3. Germline V gene data show CDR1 as LGHDT and CDR2 as YNNKEL (reference sequence). The CDR3 is CASSQAGGDTEAFF. The CDR3 DNA is TGTGCCAGCAGCCAAGCGGGGGGGGACACTGAAGCTTTCTTT.

In DNA, the CDR3 is TGTGCCAGCAGTGCGGACAGGGAAGGGGATGGCTACACCTTC. Translation: CASSADREGDGYTF. The chain carries TRBV2 and TRBJ1-2; 8 nucleotides match TRBD1. J lost 6 bases, V lost 4 bases, and 7 bases had no gene match. This CDR3 region has 14 residues. Germline values: CDR1 SNHLY, CDR2 FYNNEI.

The J gene is TRBJ2-7, the V gene TRBV11-2; TRBD2 matches at 7 bases. The CDR3 has 16 amino acids. V shed 1 base, J shed 5 bases, and the junction held 11 bases outside the gene matches. Germline V lookup: CDR1 SGHAT, CDR2 FQNNGV. The CDR3 nucleotides are TGTGCCAGCAGCTTAGTGGGTAGCGGGCGATTACACGAGCAGTACTTC. Protein sequence: CASSLVGSGRLHEQYF.

The rearrangement links TRBV10-2 to TRBJ2-7, with 7 bases that match TRBD1. V was pared by 6 bases and J by 2 bases, with 4 bases of the junction left unmatched. CDR1 and CDR2 from the germline V gene are WSHSY and SAAADI. The CDR3 spans 13 residues. CDR3: CASSETGPYEQYF. CDR3 nucleotide sequence: TGCGCCAGCAGCGAGACAGGGCCCTACGAGCAGTACTTC.

The rearrangement links TRBV11-2 to TRBJ2-2; 7 bases are a match to TRBD1. The germline V gene encodes CDR1 SGHAT and CDR2 FQNNGV. The V gene end was trimmed by 5 bases and the J gene end by 3 bases; junction bases not matched to a gene: 6. The CDR3 spans 15 residues. The CDR3 spells CASSARQGYTGELFF. For the CDR3, the DNA is TGTGCCAGCAGCGCACGACAGGGATACACCGGGGAGCTGTTTTTT.

The rearrangement links TRBV5-6 to TRBJ2-5, with 8 bases lining up with TRBD2. The CDR3 covers 16 residues. Germline CDR1 and CDR2: SGHDT and YYEEEE. V was clipped by 1 base and J by 2 bases; unmatched bases: 7. Written as DNA, the CDR3 is TGTGCCAGCAGCTTGTACCGGGAGGGGTGGCAAGAGACCCAGTACTTC. Encoded protein: CASSLYREGWQETQYF.

This clone occurred a few times. The chain has TRBV18 and TRBJ2-2, with a tentative D call TRBD1 (6 bases). V lost 4 bases and J lost 6, with 9 bases in between. The V gene's germline CDR1 is KGHSH and CDR2 LQKENI. The CDR3 runs to 13 residues. CDR3: CASSREGAGELFF. Written as DNA, the CDR3 is TGTGCCAGCTCACGAGAGGGGGCCGGGGAGCTGTTTTTT.

V usage is TRBV7-6 and J usage is TRBJ2-1, with 7 bases that match TRBD1. V lost 1 base and J lost 0; bases outside the gene matches: 9. Germline V CDR1 and CDR2: SGHVS, FNYEAQ. There are 18 residues in the CDR3. The CDR3 DNA reads as TGTGCCAGCAGCTTAGGCTACGGGACAGCAGGCTCCTACAATGAGCAGTTCTTC. Its protein is CASSLGYGTAGSYNEQFF.

The V and J genes are TRBV6-4 and TRBJ1-6; D call uncertain. This CDR3 has 13 amino acids. Germline lookup yields CDR1 MRHNA and CDR2 SNTAGT. The V end lost 6 bases, the J end lost 7 bases, and 10 bases lay between the germline ends. The CDR3 DNA is TGTGCCAGCAGCGGAGGACGGAATTCACCCCTCCACTTT. This translates into CASSGGRNSPLHF.